These 18 T cell receptor beta chains were sequenced from one sample in a study of control samples from healthy donors and cancer patients. The data were produced by immunoSEQ multiplex PCR, yet TCRdb's version contains in-frame clones alone and is incomplete. This table holds some 170,000 clones, 96% found once. Sequencing used blood. These receptor sequences come from a woman aged 25 to 45 in good health.

The J gene is TRBJ2-5, the V gene TRBV3-1 (or the pseudogene TRBV3-2); a weak D match, TRBD2 (6 bases). CDR3 length equals 17 residues. V was shortened by 3 bases and J by 5 bases, with 22 bases between the two germline ends. Germline CDR1 and CDR2: LGHDT and YNNKEL (reference sequence). As DNA, the CDR3 is TGTGCCAGCAGCCATCCCCGGCCGGGACTGTCAGTGGAGACCCAGTACTTC. Translation gives CASSHPRPGLSVETQYF.

V is TRBV2 and J is TRBJ1-1; 7 positions agree with TRBD1. CDR1 is SNHLY, CDR2 FYNNEI, per germline. With 5 bases clipped from V and 4 bases from J, the junction kept 10 bases outside the gene matches. The CDR3 consists of 15 residues. The CDR3 loop reads CASSRQGPKSTEAFF. CDR3 sequence (DNA): TGTGCCAGCAGTCGACAGGGTCCGAAGAGCACTGAAGCTTTCTTT.

The V gene is TRBV9, the J gene TRBJ1-1; D gene uncertain. This CDR3 has 14 residues. CDR1 is SGDLS and CDR2 is YYNGEE in the germline V gene. V lost 0 bases and J 1 base, leaving 7 bases between the germline ends. The CDR3 DNA reads TGTGCCAGCAGCGTAGCTGGTGGGAACACTGAAGCTTTCTTT. Amino acids: CASSVAGGNTEAFF. Full variable domain (outside the CDR3, taken from reference TRBV9 and TRBJ1-1): DSGVTQTPKHLITATGQRVTLRCSPRSGDLSVYWYQQSLDQGLQFLIQYYNGEERAKGNILERFSAQQFPDLHSELNLSSLELGDSALYFCASSVAGGNTEAFFGQGTRLTVV.

V usage is TRBV6-5 and J usage is TRBJ2-1; 7 nucleotides line up with TRBD2. The V segment lost 7 bases and the J segment 3 bases; nucleotides outside the gene matches: 9. Per germline, CDR1 MNHEY and CDR2 SVGAGI. CDR3 size: 15 residues. This CDR3 reads CASTLRAGDYNEQFF. The CDR3 region has the DNA TGTGCCAGCACCCTGCGGGCGGGAGACTACAATGAGCAGTTCTTC.

The V gene is TRBV7-2, the J gene TRBJ2-4, with D possibly TRBD2 on 5 matching bases. CDR3 size: 15 residues. Trimming shortened V by 1 base and J by 6 bases, and 13 bases separated the two germline ends. Germline CDR1 is SGHTA and CDR2 is FQGNSA. The CDR3 reads CASSLEWASLNIQYF. In DNA form, the CDR3 reads TGTGCCAGCAGCTTAGAGTGGGCTAGCCTAAACATTCAGTACTTC.

V usage is TRBV27 and J usage is TRBJ2-5, with TRBD1 as a possible D gene (6 bases). Trimming removed 5 bases from V and 5 bases from J, with 24 bases in between. The CDR3 has 17 residues. Germline CDR1 MNHEY, CDR2 SMNVEV (reference sequence). CDR3 residues: CASSEGTPPSIWETQYF. The CDR3 DNA is TGTGCCAGCAGTGAAGGGACACCACCCAGCATATGGGAGACCCAGTACTTC.

The chain uses TRBV27 and TRBJ2-7, with 11 bases lining up with TRBD1. Trimming removed 4 bases from V and 1 base from J; junction bases left unmatched: 6. The CDR3 contains 16 residues. Germline-derived CDR1 and CDR2 are MNHEY and SMNVEV (reference sequence). CDR3 in amino acids: CASSSTGTGGSYEQYF. The CDR3 DNA follows: TGTGCCAGCAGTTCTACCGGGACAGGGGGATCCTACGAGCAGTACTTC.

The table lists this clone with a count of one. The CDR3 coding sequence is TGCGCCAGCAGCCTCAGAGGGGGGCCTACACATGAGCAGTTCTTC. It codes for CASSLRGGPTHEQFF. The rearrangement uses TRBV5-1 and TRBJ2-1; either TRBD1 or TRBD2 may fit D (6 bases each). The ends were cut back, 4 bases at V and 8 bases at J, with 19 bases in the middle. CDR1 is SGHRS and CDR2 is YFSETQ in the germline V gene. The CDR3 consists of 15 residues. Supplemented by reference TRBV5-1 and TRBJ2-1, the full variable domain reads KAGVTQTPRYLIKTRGQQVTLSCSPISGHRSVSWYQQTPGQGLQFLFEYFSETQRNKGNFPGRFSGRQFSNSRSEMNVSTLELGDSALYLCASSLRGGPTHEQFFGPGTRLTVL.

The CDR3 region has the DNA TGTGCCAGCAGCTTCGGGGGATCTAGCACAGATACGCAGTATTTT. Translating gives CASSFGGSSTDTQYF. J is TRBJ2-3 and V is TRBV7-9, with D possibly matching TRBD2 (6 bases). This CDR3 is 15 amino acids long. V was trimmed by 3 bases and J by 0 bases, leaving 10 bases between them. Germline loops: CDR1 SEHNR, CDR2 FQNEAQ (reference sequence).

The rearrangement uses TRBV7-9 and TRBJ1-4, with D hard to call. V was shortened by 1 base and J by 0 bases, with 6 bases between the two germline ends. There are 15 residues in the CDR3. Germline V gives CDR1 SEHNR, CDR2 FQNEAQ (reference sequence). This CDR3 is CASSLDVTTNEKLFF. The CDR3 DNA reads as TGTGCCAGCAGCTTAGATGTGACAACTAATGAAAAACTGTTTTTT.

The chain uses TRBV13 and TRBJ1-1, with 8 bases that match TRBD1. Per germline, CDR1 PRHDT and CDR2 FYEKMQ (reference sequence). After removal of 4 bases from V and 7 bases from J, the junction contained 11 bases not matched to a gene. The CDR3 totals 15 residues. The CDR3 is CASSSRPGGADEAFF. CDR3 sequence (DNA): TGTGCCAGCAGCTCACGACCAGGGGGCGCCGATGAAGCTTTCTTT.

The V gene is TRBV19, the J gene TRBJ2-7; D is ambiguous. The CDR3 is made up of 12 amino acids. Germline lookup yields CDR1 LNHDA and CDR2 SQIVND (reference sequence). Trimming stripped 7 bases from V and 3 bases from J, with 10 bases between. DNA for the CDR3: TGTGCCAGTATAGGACCCAACTACGAGCAGTACTTC. Amino acid sequence: CASIGPNYEQYF. The full variable domain, with the rest looked up from reference TRBV19 and TRBJ2-7, is DGGITQSPKYLFRKEGQNVTLSCEQNLNHDAMYWYRQDPGQGLRLIYYSQIVNDFQKGDIAEGYSVSREKKESFPLTVTSAQKNPTAFYLCASIGPNYEQYFGPGTRLTVT.

The CDR3 here is CASSLTAAYEQYF. The CDR3 DNA reads as TGTGCCAGCAGCTTAACGGCAGCCTACGAGCAGTACTTC. V usage is TRBV11-2 and J usage is TRBJ2-7; D unclear. The CDR3 sequence is 13 residues long. Trimming removed 2 bases from V and 2 bases from J, with 7 bases in between. Looked up from germline, CDR1 is SGHAT and CDR2 is FQNNGV.

This rearrangement joins TRBV6-5 to TRBJ2-2; TRBD2 matches at 10 bases. The CDR3 is 14 amino acids. CDR1 MNHEY and CDR2 SVGAGI come from the germline V gene. Trimming cost V 6 bases and J 4 bases; bases outside gene matches: 2. The CDR3 spells CASRGLAVTGELFF. CDR3 nucleotide sequence: TGTGCCAGCAGAGGACTAGCGGTCACCGGGGAGCTGTTTTTT.

The rearrangement uses TRBV20-1 and TRBJ1-5; D gene uncertain. The CDR3 is made up of 13 amino acids. V was trimmed by 3 bases and J by 1 base, leaving 7 bases between them. Germline CDR1 reads DFQATT; CDR2 reads SNEGSKA (reference sequence). CDR3: CSASWLSNQPQHF. The CDR3 DNA follows: TGCAGTGCTAGTTGGCTGAGCAATCAGCCCCAGCATTTT.

CDR3: CASSLIPRTVHEQYF. The CDR3 region has the DNA TGTGCCAGCAGCCTTATCCCCAGAACGGTCCACGAGCAGTACTTC. The J gene is TRBJ2-7, the V gene TRBV14; D ambiguous. CDR3 length equals 15 residues. CDR1 SGHDN and CDR2 FVKESK come from the germline V gene. V lost 4 bases and J 5 bases, leaving 18 bases between the germline ends.

J is TRBJ1-3 and V is TRBV28; a possible D gene is TRBD1 (6 bases). The CDR3 runs 13 residues. The germline V gene has CDR1 MDHEN and CDR2 SYDVKM. V lost 8 bases and J 8 bases, leaving 16 bases between the germline ends. The CDR3 sequence: CASHQGGEDTIYF. In DNA, the CDR3 is TGTGCCAGCCATCAAGGGGGGGAAGACACCATATATTTT.

CDR3 in amino acids: CASSYSGTAYNEQFF. The DNA of the CDR3 is TGTGCCAGCAGTTATTCCGGGACGGCGTACAATGAGCAGTTCTTC. The gene calls are TRBV5-6 and TRBJ2-1, with D possibly called TRBD1 or TRBD2 (5 bases each). The V and J ends lost 5 bases and 4 bases respectively, with 16 bases between them. The germline V gene has CDR1 SGHDT and CDR2 YYEEEE. This CDR3 has 15 amino acids. The full variable domain, completed using reference TRBV5-6 and TRBJ2-1, is DAGVTQSPTHLIKTRGQQVTLRCSPKSGHDTVSWYQQALGQGPQFIFQYYEEEERQRGNFPDRFSGHQFPNYSSELNVNALLLGDSALYLCASSYSGTAYNEQFFGPGTRLTVL.